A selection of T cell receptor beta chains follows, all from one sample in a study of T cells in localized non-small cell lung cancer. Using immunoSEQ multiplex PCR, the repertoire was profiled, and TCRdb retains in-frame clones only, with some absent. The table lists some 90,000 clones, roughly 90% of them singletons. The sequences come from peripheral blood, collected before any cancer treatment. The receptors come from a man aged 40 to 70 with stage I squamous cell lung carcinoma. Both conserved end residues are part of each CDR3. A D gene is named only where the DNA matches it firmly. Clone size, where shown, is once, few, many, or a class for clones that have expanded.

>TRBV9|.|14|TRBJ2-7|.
CASSVVAETYEQYF
TGTGCCAGCAGCGTAGTCGCGGAGACCTACGAGCAGTACTTC
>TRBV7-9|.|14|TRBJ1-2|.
CASSTLTSDYGYTF
TGTGCCAGCAGCACCTTAACTTCGGACTATGGCTACACCTTC
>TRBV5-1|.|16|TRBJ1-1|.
CASSLRGRQTNTEAFF
TGCGCCAGCAGCTTGCGGGGTCGACAGACGAACACTGAAGCTTTCTTT
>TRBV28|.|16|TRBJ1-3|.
CASSPTGGVGGNTIYF
TGTGCCAGCAGCCCAACAGGAGGTGTGGGAGGAAACACCATATATTTT
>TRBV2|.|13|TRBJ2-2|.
CASSEENTGELFF
TGTGCCAGCAGTGAGGAGAACACCGGGGAGCTGTTTTTT
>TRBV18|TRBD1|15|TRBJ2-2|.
CASSPGTGITGELFF
TGTGCCAGCTCGCCTGGGACAGGGATCACCGGGGAGCTGTTTTTT
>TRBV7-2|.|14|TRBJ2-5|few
CASSLGSISETQYF
TGTGCCAGCAGCTTGGGATCCATATCAGAGACCCAGTACTTC
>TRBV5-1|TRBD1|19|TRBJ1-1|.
CASSLGTGTGGALDTEAFF
TGCGCCAGCAGCTTGGGGACCGGGACAGGAGGGGCCCTCGACACTGAAGCTTTCTTT
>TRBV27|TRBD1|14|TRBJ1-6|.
CASSLTGLNSPLHF
TGTGCCAGCAGCCTGACAGGGCTTAATTCACCCCTCCACTTT
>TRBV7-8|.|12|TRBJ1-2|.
CASSLDREGYTF
TGTGCCAGCAGCTTGGATAGGGAAGGCTACACCTTC
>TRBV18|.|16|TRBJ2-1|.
CASSQYVGAYYNEQFF
TGTGCCAGCTCACAGTACGTGGGGGCGTACTACAATGAGCAGTTCTTC
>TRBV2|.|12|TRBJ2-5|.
CASSEVEETQYF
TGTGCCAGCAGTGAAGTAGAGGAGACCCAGTACTTC
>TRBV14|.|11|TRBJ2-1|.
CASSRVSEQFF
TGTGCCAGCAGCCGGGTCAGTGAGCAGTTCTTC
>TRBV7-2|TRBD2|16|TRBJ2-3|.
CASSLMLAGTTDTQYF
TGTGCCAGCAGCTTGATGCTAGCGGGGACAACAGATACGCAGTATTTT
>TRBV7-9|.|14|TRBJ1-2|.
CASSLALGENGYTF
TGTGCCAGCAGCTTAGCGCTCGGAGAGAATGGCTACACCTTC